These 16 T cell receptor beta chains came from one sample sequenced in a study of blood T cell repertoires in COVID-19. The repertoire was sequenced with immunoSEQ multiplex PCR; TCRdb's copy has only in-frame clones and lacks some. Of 150,000 to 160,000 clones listed, roughly nine tenths were seen once; the top ten hold 2% to 3%. Input material: peripheral blood. The source is a woman in her 70s with acute or convalescent COVID-19.

V is TRBV7-9 and J is TRBJ1-2; 10 bases are a match to TRBD1. The CDR3 extends over 15 amino acids. Trimming took 4 bases from V and 8 from J; bases not matched to a gene: 10. Germline loops: CDR1 SEHNR, CDR2 FQNEAQ (reference sequence). In nucleotides, the CDR3 is TGTGCCAGCAGCTCCCTAGACAGGGGGCTTCGAGGCTACACCTTC. As protein: CASSSLDRGLRGYTF. Full variable domain (rest looked up from reference TRBV7-9 and TRBJ1-2): DTGVSQNPRHKITKRGQNVTFRCDPISEHNRLYWYRQTLGQGPEFLTYFQNEAQLEKSRLLSDRFSAERPKGSFSTLEIQRTEQGDSAMYLCASSSLDRGLRGYTFGSGTRLTVV.

This clone occurred once. The J gene is TRBJ2-3, the V gene TRBV3-1 (or the pseudogene TRBV3-2), with TRBD2 identical over 10 bases. Germline assignment: CDR1 LGHDT and CDR2 YNNKEL (reference sequence). J lost 1 base, V lost 4 bases, and 5 bases had no gene match. The CDR3 has 16 amino acids. CDR3 amino acids: CASSLTGLAGTDTQYF. The CDR3 coding sequence is TGTGCCAGCAGCCTCACAGGACTAGCGGGCACAGATACGCAGTATTTT.

The chain employs TRBV19 and TRBJ1-4, with D perhaps TRBD1 (6 bases). The V and J ends lost 10 bases and 5 bases respectively, with 17 bases between them. The CDR3 is 14 amino acids. Germline lookup yields CDR1 LNHDA and CDR2 SQIVND (reference sequence). DNA for the CDR3: TGTGCCACAGGGGTATGGGGAGACAATGAAAAACTGTTTTTT. Translated: CATGVWGDNEKLFF.

This clone has a single count. The chain links TRBV5-5 to TRBJ1-2; no reliable D call. This CDR3 region has 13 residues. CDR1 and CDR2 (germline): SGHKS, YYEKEE (reference sequence). The V and J ends lost 1 base and 4 bases respectively, with 8 bases between them. The CDR3 here is CASSLRSSYGYTF. CDR3 DNA sequence: TGTGCCAGCAGCTTGCGGTCTTCCTATGGCTACACCTTC.

The rearrangement joins TRBV18 to TRBJ1-2, with D unresolved. V lost 4 bases to trimming and J lost 7 bases, with 22 bases between them. Germline V gives CDR1 KGHSH, CDR2 LQKENI. CDR3 length: 16 amino acids. The CDR3 DNA reads as TGTGCCAGCTCACAACTAGACACCTATTCTATAGGTGGCTACACCTTC. It specifies CASSQLDTYSIGGYTF.

This clone was found a few times. The rearrangement joins TRBV3-1 (or the pseudogene TRBV3-2) to TRBJ1-1; 8 bases agree with TRBD1. The J segment lost 7 bases and the V segment lost 1 base, leaving 5 bases of the junction unmatched. Per germline, CDR1 LGHDT and CDR2 YNNKEL (reference sequence). This CDR3 comprises 14 residues. CDR3 sequence reads: CASSQAGRGLEAFF. Written as DNA, the CDR3 is TGTGCCAGCAGCCAAGCGGGCAGGGGGCTTGAAGCTTTCTTT.

This clone appeared a few times. This chain links TRBV28 with TRBJ2-7; 10 bases are shared with TRBD1. Trimming took 9 bases from V and 0 from J; bases not matched to a gene: 11. This CDR3 contains 16 residues. CDR1 MDHEN and CDR2 SYDVKM come from the germline V gene. CDR3 amino acids: CASQSRGTGDSYEQYV. The CDR3, as DNA: TGTGCCAGTCAGAGCCGCGGGACAGGGGACTCCTACGAGCAGTACGTC.

The chain couples TRBV10-3 to TRBJ2-7; a possible D gene is TRBD1 (6 bases). V lost 3 bases and J 4 bases, leaving 13 bases between the germline ends. Per germline, CDR1 ENHRY and CDR2 SYGVKD. The CDR3 is made up of 14 amino acids. As DNA, the CDR3 is TGTGCCATCAGTGAAGGAAAGGGGGAGTACGAGCAGTACTTC. Translating gives CAISEGKGEYEQYF.

This sequence joins TRBV7-9 and TRBJ1-6, with a possible D match to TRBD1 (5 bases). Germline V gene data show CDR1 as SEHNR and CDR2 as FQNEAQ (reference sequence). CDR3 length: 18 amino acids. The V gene lost 0 bases and the J gene lost 10 bases, with 22 bases spanning the gap. The CDR3 loop reads CASSLAVGQGRNLSPLHF. DNA of the CDR3: TGTGCCAGCAGCTTAGCGGTGGGGCAGGGTCGCAATCTCTCACCCCTCCACTTT.

This chain links TRBV11-2 with TRBJ1-4; 7 bases are a match to TRBD1. In germline, CDR1 is SGHAT, CDR2 FQNNGV. This CDR3 contains 14 residues. The trim removed 1 base at V and 8 bases at J, leaving 4 bases unmatched. The CDR3 region has the DNA TGTGCCAGCAGCTTAGTACAGGGGCACGAAAAACTGTTTTTT. Translation gives CASSLVQGHEKLFF. Variable domain in full (rest from reference TRBV11-2 and TRBJ1-4): EAGVAQSPRYKIIEKRQSVAFWCNPISGHATLYWYQQILGQGPKLLIQFQNNGVVDDSQLPKDRFSAERLKGVDSTLKIQPAKLEDSAVYLCASSLVQGHEKLFFGSGTQLSVL.

The rearrangement links TRBV7-3 to TRBJ2-2, with a tentative D call TRBD2 (6 bases). The V gene's germline CDR1 is SGHTA and CDR2 FQGTGA. V lost 2 bases and J 1 base, leaving 8 bases between the germline ends. This CDR3 has 15 amino acids. The CDR3 loop reads CASSLQGLNTGELFF. As DNA, the CDR3 is TGTGCCAGCAGCTTACAGGGACTGAACACCGGGGAGCTGTTTTTT.

The chain has TRBV19 and TRBJ2-1, with TRBD2 matching 7 bases. The germline V gene has CDR1 LNHDA and CDR2 SQIVND (reference sequence). J lost 5 bases, V lost 8 bases, and 12 bases had no gene match. This CDR3 region has 15 residues. The CDR3 here is CASALRASGDNEQFF. CDR3 in DNA: TGTGCCAGTGCTCTCCGGGCTAGCGGTGACAATGAGCAGTTCTTC.

This rearrangement joins TRBV3-1 (or the pseudogene TRBV3-2) to TRBJ1-1; 10 bases are shared with TRBD1. The CDR3 has 14 amino acids. V was pared by 3 bases and J by 10 bases, with 8 bases of the junction left unmatched. Germline CDR1 is LGHDT and CDR2 is YNNKEL (reference sequence). CDR3 coding DNA: TGTGCCAGCAGCCACCGAGACAGGGGGCAGGGAGCTTTCTTT. It specifies CASSHRDRGQGAFF.

The rearrangement links TRBV10-3 to TRBJ2-7; 8 bases align to TRBD2. The CDR3 runs 14 residues. V trimming: 7 bases; J trimming: 1 base; junction bases outside the gene matches: 6. CDR1 and CDR2 (germline): ENHRY, SYGVKD. CDR3 DNA: TGTGCCATCAACAGCGGGGGAATTTCCTACGAGCAGTACTTC. Residues: CAINSGGISYEQYF.

This chain links TRBV23-1 with TRBJ2-7; TRBD1 matches 10 bases. TRBV23-1 is known as an ORF, though its function is uncertain. The junction had 11 bases not matched to a gene; V was cut back by 3 bases and J by 3 bases. CDR3 length: 17 amino acids. The CDR3 DNA reads TGCGCCAGCAGTCATTCTCCCGGGACAGGGGTGCTCTACGAGCAGTACGTC. Translating it yields CASSHSPGTGVLYEQYV.

This clone was found a few times. The gene calls are TRBV5-6 and TRBJ1-4; D may be TRBD1 (6 bases). Germline CDR1 is SGHDT and CDR2 is YYEEEE. The CDR3 is made up of 15 amino acids. V shed 5 bases and J shed 11 bases, with 22 bases lying between them. The CDR3 region has the DNA TGTGCCAGCAGTCAGGGGTCCGGAGGAGGTGTGAAACTGTTTTTT. It encodes CASSQGSGGGVKLFF.